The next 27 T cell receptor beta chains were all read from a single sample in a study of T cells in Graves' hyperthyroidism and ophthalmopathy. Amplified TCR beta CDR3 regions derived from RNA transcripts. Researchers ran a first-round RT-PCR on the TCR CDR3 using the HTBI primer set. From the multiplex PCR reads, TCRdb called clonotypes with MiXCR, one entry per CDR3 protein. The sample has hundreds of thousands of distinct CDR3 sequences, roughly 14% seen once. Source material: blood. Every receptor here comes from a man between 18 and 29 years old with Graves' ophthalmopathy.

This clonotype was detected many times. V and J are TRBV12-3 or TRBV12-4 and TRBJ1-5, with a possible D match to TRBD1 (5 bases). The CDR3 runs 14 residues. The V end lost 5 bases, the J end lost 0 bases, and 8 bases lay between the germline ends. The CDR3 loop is CASSGGGSNQPQHF. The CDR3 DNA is TGTGCCAGCAGTGGGGGGGGTAGCAATCAGCCCCAGCATTTT.

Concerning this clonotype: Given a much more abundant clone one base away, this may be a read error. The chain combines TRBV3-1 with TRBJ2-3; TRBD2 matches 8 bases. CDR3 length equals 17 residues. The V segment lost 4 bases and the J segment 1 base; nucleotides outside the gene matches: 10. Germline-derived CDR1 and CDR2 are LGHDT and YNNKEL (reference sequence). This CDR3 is CASSRRSGGSGTDTQYF. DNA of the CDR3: TGTGCCAGCAGCCGTCGTTCGGGGGGGTCTGGCACAGATACGCAGTATTTT.

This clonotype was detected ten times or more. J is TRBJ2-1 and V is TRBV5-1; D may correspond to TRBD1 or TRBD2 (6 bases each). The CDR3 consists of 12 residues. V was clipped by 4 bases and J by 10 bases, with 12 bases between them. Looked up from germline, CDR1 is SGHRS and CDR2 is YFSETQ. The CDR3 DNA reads TGCGCCAGCAGCACAGGGAGCGGGGAGCAGTTCTTC. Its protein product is CASSTGSGEQFF.

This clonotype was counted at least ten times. CDR3 in DNA: TGTGCCAGCAGGAAAGGGGGGGCCTACGAGCAGTACTTC. Translation gives CASRKGGAYEQYF. This chain connects TRBV7-2 to TRBJ2-7, with D maybe TRBD2 (7 bases). CDR3 length: 13 residues. Per the germline V gene, CDR1 is SGHTA and CDR2 is FQGNSA. The V end lost 6 bases, the J end lost 2 bases, and 11 bases lay between the germline ends.

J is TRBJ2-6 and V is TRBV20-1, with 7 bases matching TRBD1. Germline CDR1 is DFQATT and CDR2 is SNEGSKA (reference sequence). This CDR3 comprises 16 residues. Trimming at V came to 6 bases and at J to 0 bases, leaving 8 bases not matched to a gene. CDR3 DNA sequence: TGCAGTGCCCAGGGACAGCTCCTCTCTGGGGCCAACGTCCTGACTTTC. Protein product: CSAQGQLLSGANVLTF.

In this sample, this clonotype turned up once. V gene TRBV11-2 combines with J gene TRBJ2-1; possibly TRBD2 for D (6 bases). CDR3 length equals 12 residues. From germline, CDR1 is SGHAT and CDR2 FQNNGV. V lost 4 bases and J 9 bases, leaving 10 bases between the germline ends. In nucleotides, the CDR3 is TGTGCCAGCAGCTGGGTGGGGGGTGAGCAGTTCTTC. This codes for CASSWVGGEQFF.

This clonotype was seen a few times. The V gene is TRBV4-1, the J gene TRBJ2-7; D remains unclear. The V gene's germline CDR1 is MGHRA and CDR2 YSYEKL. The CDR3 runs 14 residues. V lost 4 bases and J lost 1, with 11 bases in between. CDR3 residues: CASSPGRGSYEQYF. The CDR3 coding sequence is TGCGCCAGCAGCCCAGGTCGTGGGTCCTACGAGCAGTACTTC.

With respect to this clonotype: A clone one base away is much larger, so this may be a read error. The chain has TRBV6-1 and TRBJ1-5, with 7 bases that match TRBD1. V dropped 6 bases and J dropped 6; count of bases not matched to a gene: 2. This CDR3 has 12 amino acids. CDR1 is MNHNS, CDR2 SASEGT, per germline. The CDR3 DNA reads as TGTGCCAGCAGGACAGGGACTCAGCCCCAGCATTTT. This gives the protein CASRTGTQPQHF.

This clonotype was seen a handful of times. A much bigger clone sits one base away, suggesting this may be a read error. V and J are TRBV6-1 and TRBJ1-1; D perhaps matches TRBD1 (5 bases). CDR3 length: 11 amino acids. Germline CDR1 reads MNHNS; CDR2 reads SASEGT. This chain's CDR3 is CASIRGTGAFF. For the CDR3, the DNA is TGTGCCAGCATAAGGGGCACTGGAGCTTTCTTT.

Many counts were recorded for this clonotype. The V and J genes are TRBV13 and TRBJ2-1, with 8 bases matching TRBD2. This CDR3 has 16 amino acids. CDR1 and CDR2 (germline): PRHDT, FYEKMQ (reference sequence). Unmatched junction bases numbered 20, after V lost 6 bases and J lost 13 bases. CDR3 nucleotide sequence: TGTGCCAGCAGTTACTCCGGGACTAGTAGTCTGGGTGAACAGTTCTTC. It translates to CASSYSGTSSLGEQFF. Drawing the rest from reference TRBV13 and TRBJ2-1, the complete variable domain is AAGVIQSPRHLIKEKRETATLKCYPIPRHDTVYWYQQGPGQDPQFLISFYEKMQSDKGSIPDRFSAQQFSDYHSELNMSSLELGDSALYFCASSYSGTSSLGEQFFGPGTRLTVL.

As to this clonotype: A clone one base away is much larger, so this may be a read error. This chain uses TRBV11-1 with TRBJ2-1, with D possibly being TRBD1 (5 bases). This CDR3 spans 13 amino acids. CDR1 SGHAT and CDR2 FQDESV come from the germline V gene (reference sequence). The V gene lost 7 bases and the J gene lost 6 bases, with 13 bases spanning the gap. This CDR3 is CASTLQGTNEQFF. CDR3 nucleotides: TGTGCCAGCACCCTTCAGGGTACCAATGAGCAGTTCTTC.

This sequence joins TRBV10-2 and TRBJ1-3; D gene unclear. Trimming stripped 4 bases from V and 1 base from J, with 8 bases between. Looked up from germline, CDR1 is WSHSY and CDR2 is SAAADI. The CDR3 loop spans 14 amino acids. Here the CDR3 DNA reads TGCGCCAGCAGTGTGGCGCGTTCTGGAAACACCATATATTTT. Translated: CASSVARSGNTIYF.

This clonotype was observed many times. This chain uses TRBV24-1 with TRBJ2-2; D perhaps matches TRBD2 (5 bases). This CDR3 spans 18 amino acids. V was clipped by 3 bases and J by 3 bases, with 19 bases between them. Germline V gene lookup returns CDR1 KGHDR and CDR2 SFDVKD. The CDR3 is CATSDRASAVRDTGELFF. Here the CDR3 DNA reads TGTGCCACCAGTGATCGGGCCTCGGCGGTGAGGGACACCGGGGAGCTGTTTTTT.

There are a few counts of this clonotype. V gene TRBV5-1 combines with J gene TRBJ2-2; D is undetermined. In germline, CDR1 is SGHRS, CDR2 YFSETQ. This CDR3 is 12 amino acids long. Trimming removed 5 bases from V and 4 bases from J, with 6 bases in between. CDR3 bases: TGCGCCAGCAGTTCTACCACCGGGGAGCTGTTTTTT. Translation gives CASSSTTGELFF.

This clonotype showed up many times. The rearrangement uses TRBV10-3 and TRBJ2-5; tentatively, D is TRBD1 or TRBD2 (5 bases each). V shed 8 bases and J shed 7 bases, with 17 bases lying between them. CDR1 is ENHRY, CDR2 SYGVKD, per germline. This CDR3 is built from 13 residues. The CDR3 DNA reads TGTGCCATCTCGGGGCCCCAGGAAGGGACCCAGTACTTC. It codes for CAISGPQEGTQYF.

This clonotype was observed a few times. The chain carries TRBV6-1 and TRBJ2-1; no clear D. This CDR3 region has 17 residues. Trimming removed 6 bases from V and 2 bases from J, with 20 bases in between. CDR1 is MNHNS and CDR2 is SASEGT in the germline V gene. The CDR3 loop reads CASRIPPPPTPYNEQFF. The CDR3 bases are TGTGCCAGCAGAATACCTCCGCCGCCGACTCCCTACAATGAGCAGTTCTTC.

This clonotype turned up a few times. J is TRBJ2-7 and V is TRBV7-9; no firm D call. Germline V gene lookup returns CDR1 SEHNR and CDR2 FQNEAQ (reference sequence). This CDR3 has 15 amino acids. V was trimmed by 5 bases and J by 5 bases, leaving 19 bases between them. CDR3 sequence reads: CASSHTRRNQDEQYF. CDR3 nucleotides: TGTGCCAGCAGCCATACTCGACGTAACCAGGACGAGCAGTACTTC. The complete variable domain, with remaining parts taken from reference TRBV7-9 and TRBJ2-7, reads DTGVSQNPRHKITKRGQNVTFRCDPISEHNRLYWYRQTLGQGPEFLTYFQNEAQLEKSRLLSDRFSAERPKGSFSTLEIQRTEQGDSAMYLCASSHTRRNQDEQYFGPGTRLTVT.

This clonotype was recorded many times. CDR3 sequence (DNA): TGTGCCATCAAGGGCAGGGTTACCTACGAGCAGTACTTC. The encoded protein is CAIKGRVTYEQYF. The V call is TRBV10-3, the J call TRBJ2-7, with D perhaps TRBD1 (5 bases). This CDR3 comprises 13 residues. Germline loops: CDR1 ENHRY, CDR2 SYGVKD. Trimming removed 7 bases at V and 2 bases at J, with 12 bases between.

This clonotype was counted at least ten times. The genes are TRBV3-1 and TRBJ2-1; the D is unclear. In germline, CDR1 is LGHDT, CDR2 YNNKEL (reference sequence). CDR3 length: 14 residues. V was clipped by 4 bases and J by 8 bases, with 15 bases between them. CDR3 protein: CASSRPHIGDEQFF. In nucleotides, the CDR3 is TGTGCCAGCAGCCGACCCCATATCGGCGATGAGCAGTTCTTC.

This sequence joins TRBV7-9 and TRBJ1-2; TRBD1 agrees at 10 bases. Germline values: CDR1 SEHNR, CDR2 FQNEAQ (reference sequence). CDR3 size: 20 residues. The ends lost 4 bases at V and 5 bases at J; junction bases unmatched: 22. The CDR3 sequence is CASSSGTGEGDGYLIYGYTF. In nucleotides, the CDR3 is TGTGCCAGCAGCTCTGGGACAGGGGAGGGGGACGGATACTTAATTTATGGCTACACCTTC.

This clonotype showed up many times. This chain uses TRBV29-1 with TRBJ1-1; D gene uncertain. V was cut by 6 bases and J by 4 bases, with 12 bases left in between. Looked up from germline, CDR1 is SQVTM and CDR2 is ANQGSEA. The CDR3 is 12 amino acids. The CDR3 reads CSVTYSFTEAFF. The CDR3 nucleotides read TGCAGCGTCACCTACAGCTTCACTGAAGCTTTCTTT.

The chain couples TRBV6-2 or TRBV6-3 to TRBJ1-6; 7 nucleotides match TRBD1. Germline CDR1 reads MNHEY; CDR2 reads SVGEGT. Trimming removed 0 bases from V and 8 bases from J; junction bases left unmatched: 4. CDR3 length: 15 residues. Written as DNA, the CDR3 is TGTGCCAGCAGTTACTCGCCGCAGGGGGATTCACCCCTCCACTTT. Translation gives CASSYSPQGDSPLHF.

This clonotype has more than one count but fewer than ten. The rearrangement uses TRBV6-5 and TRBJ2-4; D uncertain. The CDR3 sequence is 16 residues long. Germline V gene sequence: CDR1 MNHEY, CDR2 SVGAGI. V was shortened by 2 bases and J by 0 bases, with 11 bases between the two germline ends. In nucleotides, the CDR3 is TGTGCCAGCAGTTACCCGGGTAGGGTAGCCAAAAACATTCAGTACTTC. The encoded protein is CASSYPGRVAKNIQYF.

In DNA form, the CDR3 reads TGTGCCAGCTCACCACCGTCGCCAGGGCCATTTCCCACTGAAGCTTTCTTT. Amino acid sequence: CASSPPSPGPFPTEAFF. The chain employs TRBV18 and TRBJ1-1; weak D call: TRBD1 (5 bases). Looked up from germline, CDR1 is KGHSH and CDR2 is LQKENI. The CDR3 is made up of 17 amino acids. V was pared by 0 bases and J by 4 bases, with 18 bases between.

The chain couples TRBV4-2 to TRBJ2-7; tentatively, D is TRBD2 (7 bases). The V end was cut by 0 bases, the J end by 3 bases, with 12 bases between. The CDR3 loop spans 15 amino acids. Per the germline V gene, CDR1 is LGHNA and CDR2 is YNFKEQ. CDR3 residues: CASSQEGGGNYEQYF. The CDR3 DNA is TGTGCCAGCAGCCAAGAAGGGGGGGGGAACTACGAGCAGTACTTC.

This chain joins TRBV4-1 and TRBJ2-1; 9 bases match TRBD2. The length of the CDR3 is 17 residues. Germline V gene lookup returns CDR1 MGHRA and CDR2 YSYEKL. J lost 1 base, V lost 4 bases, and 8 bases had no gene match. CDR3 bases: TGCGCCAGCAGCCCCTGGCTAGCGGGACAGTCCTACAATGAGCAGTTCTTC. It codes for CASSPWLAGQSYNEQFF.

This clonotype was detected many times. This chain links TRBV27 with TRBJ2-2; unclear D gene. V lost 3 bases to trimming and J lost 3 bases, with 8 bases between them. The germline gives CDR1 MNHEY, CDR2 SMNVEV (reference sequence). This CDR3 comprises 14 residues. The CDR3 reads CASSLAFHTGELFF. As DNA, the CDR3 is TGTGCCAGCAGTTTGGCCTTCCACACCGGGGAGCTGTTTTTT.